This is a list of T cell receptor beta chains from one sample in a study of cytomegalovirus exposure and HLA in healthy donors. Assay: immunoSEQ multiplex PCR; the TCRdb copy retains only in-frame clones and omits some. The table includes about 86,000 clones, around 71% detected once. The sequencing sample was made of PBMCs. The receptors were gathered from a man in his sixties in good health and CMV-seronegative. The CDR3 runs from the conserved cysteine through the conserved F or W. The order of the fields is D gene, V gene, J gene, clone size, CDR3 DNA, CDR3 protein. A D gene is named only where the DNA matches it firmly. The listing skips clone size in some rows; elsewhere it reads once, few, many or a size class.

D gene: TRBD2; V gene: TRBV5-1; J gene: TRBJ2-3; clone size: NA; CDR3 DNA: TGCGCCAGCAGCTACGGACTAGCGGGAGGCACAGATACGCAGTATTTT; CDR3 protein: CASSYGLAGGTDTQYF
D gene: NA; V gene: TRBV29-1; J gene: TRBJ1-4; clone size: once; CDR3 DNA: TGCAGCGTTGTTCCGGCGGGCAGGAATGAAAAACTGTTTTTT; CDR3 protein: CSVVPAGRNEKLFF
D gene: NA; V gene: TRBV10-3; J gene: TRBJ2-2; clone size: NA; CDR3 DNA: TGTGCCATCAGTGGAGCGGGGAACACCGGGGAGCTGTTTTTT; CDR3 protein: CAISGAGNTGELFF
D gene: NA; V gene: TRBV6-1; J gene: TRBJ1-5; clone size: NA; CDR3 DNA: TGTGCCAGCATTCTACTGGGGGCGAACAATCAGCCCCAGCATTTT; CDR3 protein: CASILLGANNQPQHF
D gene: NA; V gene: TRBV2; J gene: TRBJ2-2; clone size: NA; CDR3 DNA: TGTGCCAGCACCGAGAGAGGGGGAAACCCCGGGGAGCTGTTTTTT; CDR3 protein: CASTERGGNPGELFF
D gene: NA; V gene: TRBV7-7; J gene: TRBJ2-7; clone size: NA; CDR3 DNA: TGTGCCAGCAGCGAGCAAAAGGGGTACGAGCAGTACTTC; CDR3 protein: CASSEQKGYEQYF
D gene: NA; V gene: TRBV7-2; J gene: TRBJ2-2; clone size: few; CDR3 DNA: TGTGCCAGCAGCTGGAGCGGCGGGGAGCTGTTTTTT; CDR3 protein: CASSWSGGELFF
D gene: TRBD1; V gene: TRBV4-3; J gene: TRBJ1-5; clone size: once; CDR3 DNA: TGCGCCAGCAGCCAAGACCCCGGGACAGTTACGTTGCTGCCCCAGCATTTT; CDR3 protein: CASSQDPGTVTLLPQHF
D gene: TRBD2; V gene: TRBV11-2; J gene: TRBJ2-2; clone size: few; CDR3 DNA: TGTGCCAGCGCCTTAGCGGGGGCCGGGGAGCTGTTTTTT; CDR3 protein: CASALAGAGELFF
D gene: TRBD1; V gene: TRBV28; J gene: TRBJ2-7; clone size: few; CDR3 DNA: TGTGCCAGCAGTTACACAGGGGTGGGGGCTCTTGGGTCCTACGAGCAGTACTTC; CDR3 protein: CASSYTGVGALGSYEQYF
D gene: NA; V gene: TRBV30; J gene: TRBJ2-1; clone size: NA; CDR3 DNA: TGTGCCTGGACCAACTACAATGAGCAGTTCTTC; CDR3 protein: CAWTNYNEQFF
D gene: TRBD1; V gene: TRBV29-1; J gene: TRBJ1-2; clone size: NA; CDR3 DNA: TGCAGCGTTGACAGGGGGGTCGGCTATGGCTACACCTTC; CDR3 protein: CSVDRGVGYGYTF
D gene: NA; V gene: TRBV19; J gene: TRBJ2-5; clone size: NA; CDR3 DNA: TGTGCCAGTAGTGACCCCGCCAGGGAGACCCAGTACTTC; CDR3 protein: CASSDPARETQYF
D gene: NA; V gene: TRBV7-6; J gene: TRBJ2-2; clone size: NA; CDR3 DNA: TGTGCCAGCAGCTTACGGCCCAGGGCAAACACCGGGGAGCTGTTTTTT; CDR3 protein: CASSLRPRANTGELFF
D gene: NA; V gene: TRBV29-1; J gene: TRBJ1-1; clone size: few; CDR3 DNA: TGCAGCGTTGAAGGGGCAGGCATGAACACTGAAGCTTTCTTT; CDR3 protein: CSVEGAGMNTEAFF
D gene: TRBD1; V gene: TRBV30; J gene: TRBJ1-2; clone size: NA; CDR3 DNA: TGTGCCTGGAGTAGGGCAGGGGGGATTGATGGCTACACCTTC; CDR3 protein: CAWSRAGGIDGYTF